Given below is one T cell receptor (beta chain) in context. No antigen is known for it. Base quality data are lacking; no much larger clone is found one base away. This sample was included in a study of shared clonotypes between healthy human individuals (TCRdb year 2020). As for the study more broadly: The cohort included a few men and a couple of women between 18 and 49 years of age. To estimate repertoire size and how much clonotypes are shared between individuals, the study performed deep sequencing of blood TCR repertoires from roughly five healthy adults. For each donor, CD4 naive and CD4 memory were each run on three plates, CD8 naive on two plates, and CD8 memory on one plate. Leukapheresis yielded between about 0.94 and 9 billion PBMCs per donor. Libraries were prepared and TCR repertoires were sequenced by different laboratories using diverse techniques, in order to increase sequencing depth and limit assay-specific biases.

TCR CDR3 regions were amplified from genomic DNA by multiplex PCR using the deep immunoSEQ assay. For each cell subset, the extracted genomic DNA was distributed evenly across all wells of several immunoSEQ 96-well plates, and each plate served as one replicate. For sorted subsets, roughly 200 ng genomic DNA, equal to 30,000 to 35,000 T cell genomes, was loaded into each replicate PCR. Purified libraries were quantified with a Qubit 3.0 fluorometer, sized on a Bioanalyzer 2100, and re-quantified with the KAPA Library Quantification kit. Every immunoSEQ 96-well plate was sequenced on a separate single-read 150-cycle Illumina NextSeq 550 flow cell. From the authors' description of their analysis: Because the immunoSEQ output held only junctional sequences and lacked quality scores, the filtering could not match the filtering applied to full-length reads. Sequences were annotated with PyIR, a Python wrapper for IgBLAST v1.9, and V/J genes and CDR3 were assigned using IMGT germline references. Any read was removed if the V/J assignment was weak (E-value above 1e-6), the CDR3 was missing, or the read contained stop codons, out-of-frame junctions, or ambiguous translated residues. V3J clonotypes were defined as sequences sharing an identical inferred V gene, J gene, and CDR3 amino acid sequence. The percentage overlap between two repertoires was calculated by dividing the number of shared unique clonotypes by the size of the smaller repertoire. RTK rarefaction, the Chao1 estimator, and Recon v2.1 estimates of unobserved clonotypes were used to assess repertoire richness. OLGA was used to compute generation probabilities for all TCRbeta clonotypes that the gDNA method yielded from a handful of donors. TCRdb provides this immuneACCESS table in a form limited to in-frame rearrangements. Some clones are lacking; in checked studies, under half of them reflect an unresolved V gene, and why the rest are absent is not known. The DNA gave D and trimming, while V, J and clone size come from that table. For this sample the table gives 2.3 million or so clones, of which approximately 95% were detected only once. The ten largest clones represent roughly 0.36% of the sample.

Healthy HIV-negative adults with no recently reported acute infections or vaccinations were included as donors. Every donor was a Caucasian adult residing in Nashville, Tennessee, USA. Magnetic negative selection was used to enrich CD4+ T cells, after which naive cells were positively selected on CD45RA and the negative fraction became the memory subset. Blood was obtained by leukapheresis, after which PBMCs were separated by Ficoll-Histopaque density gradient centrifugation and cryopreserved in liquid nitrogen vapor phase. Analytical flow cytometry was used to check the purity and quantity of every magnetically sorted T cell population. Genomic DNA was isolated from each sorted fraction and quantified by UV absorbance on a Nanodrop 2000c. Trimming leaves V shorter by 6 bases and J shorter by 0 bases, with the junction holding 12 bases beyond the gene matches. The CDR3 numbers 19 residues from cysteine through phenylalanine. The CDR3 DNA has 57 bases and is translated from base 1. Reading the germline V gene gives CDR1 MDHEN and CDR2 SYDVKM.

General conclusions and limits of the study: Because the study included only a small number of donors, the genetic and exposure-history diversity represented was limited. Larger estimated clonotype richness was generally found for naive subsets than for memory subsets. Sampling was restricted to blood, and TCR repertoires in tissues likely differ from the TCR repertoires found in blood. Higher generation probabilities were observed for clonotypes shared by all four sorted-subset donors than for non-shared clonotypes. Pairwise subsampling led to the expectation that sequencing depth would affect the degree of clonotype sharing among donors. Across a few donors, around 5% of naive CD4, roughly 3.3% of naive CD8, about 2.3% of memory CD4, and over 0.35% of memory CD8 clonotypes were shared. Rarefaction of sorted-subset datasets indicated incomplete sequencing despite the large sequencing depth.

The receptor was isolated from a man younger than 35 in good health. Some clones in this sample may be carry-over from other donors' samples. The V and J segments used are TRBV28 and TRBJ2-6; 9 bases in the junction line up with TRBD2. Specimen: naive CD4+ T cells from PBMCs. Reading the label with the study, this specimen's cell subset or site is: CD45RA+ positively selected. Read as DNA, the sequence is TGTGCCAGCAGCTCCCCCGGGACTAGCCTTGTCTCTGGGGCCAACGTCCTGACTTTC. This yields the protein CASSSPGTSLVSGANVLTF.